This TCR beta chain was captured by sequencing in a study of T cells in Graves' hyperthyroidism and ophthalmopathy. A remark on this clonotype: A much larger clonotype is one base distant, so this may be a read error.

The CDR3 regions of TCR beta were amplified from RNA transcripts. When the TCR CDR3 underwent first-round RT-PCR, the HTBI primer set was used. Via MiXCR, TCRdb re-called the multiplex PCR reads, giving one row per CDR3 protein. The sample holds under 450,000 distinct CDR3 sequences, roughly 13% seen once. The TCR sequence derives from a man aged 25-40 years with Graves' hyperthyroidism that later progressed to Graves' ophthalmopathy. Material: blood.

In DNA, the CDR3 is TGTGCCTGCAGCGTAGTAGAAGGACAGCCCCAGCATTTT. It translates to CACSVVEGQPQHF. The chain recombines TRBV9 with TRBJ1-5; D call uncertain. Germline V gives CDR1 SGDLS, CDR2 YYNGEE. The CDR3 is made up of 13 amino acids.